Presented here are 14 T cell receptor beta chains from one specimen sequenced in a study of blood T cell repertoires in COVID-19. Profiling relied on immunoSEQ multiplex PCR, and the TCRdb table lists in-frame clones only, not all of them. The data show approximately 220,000 clones, 70% to 90% seen once. Sequences were obtained from PBMCs or T cells enriched from blood (not recorded which). The receptors were gathered from a man under 40 who had recovered from COVID-19.

The J gene is TRBJ2-7, the V gene TRBV19; perhaps TRBD1 as D (6 bases). V was cut by 4 bases and J by 4 bases, with 14 bases left in between. The germline CDR1 and CDR2 sequences are LNHDA and SQIVND (reference sequence). There are 14 residues in the CDR3. The CDR3 loop is CASSTGDRRYEQYF. The DNA of the CDR3 is TGTGCCAGTAGTACCGGTGACAGGAGGTACGAGCAGTACTTC.

The J gene is TRBJ1-2, the V gene TRBV4-1; D call uncertain. With 6 bases removed from V and 2 bases from J, the gap between germline ends came to 19 bases. The germline V gene has CDR1 MGHRA and CDR2 YSYEKL. The CDR3 loop spans 16 amino acids. CDR3 residues: CASSHLPQVWNYGYTF. DNA for the CDR3: TGCGCCAGCAGTCATTTGCCCCAGGTTTGGAACTATGGCTACACCTTC.

The chain links TRBV24-1 to TRBJ2-2; 8 bases fit TRBD2. Unmatched junction bases numbered 5, after V lost 4 bases and J lost 5 bases. CDR1 is KGHDR and CDR2 is SFDVKD in the germline V gene. This CDR3 contains 15 residues. CDR3 DNA: TGTGCCACCAGTGACCCGGGGGGGGAGACCGGGGAGCTGTTTTTT. Protein: CATSDPGGETGELFF.

The chain uses TRBV5-4 and TRBJ2-3, with 13 bases lining up with TRBD2. The CDR3 spans 16 residues. The junction had 3 bases not matched to a gene; V was cut back by 2 bases and J by 3 bases. The V gene's germline CDR1 is SGHNT and CDR2 YYREEE (reference sequence). The CDR3, as DNA: TGTGCCAGCAGCTTAGGGACTAGCGGGATGACAGATACGCAGTATTTT. It specifies CASSLGTSGMTDTQYF. Complete variable domain (other parts from reference TRBV5-4 and TRBJ2-3): ETGVTQSPTHLIKTRGQQVTLRCSSQSGHNTVSWYQQALGQGPQFIFQYYREEENGRGNFPPRFSGLQFPNYSSELNVNALELDDSALYLCASSLGTSGMTDTQYFGPGTRLTVL.

This chain links TRBV5-4 with TRBJ2-1; 9 nucleotides align to TRBD2. Germline V gene data show CDR1 as SGHNT and CDR2 as YYREEE (reference sequence). This CDR3 region has 16 residues. The trim removed 6 bases at V and 9 bases at J, leaving 16 bases unmatched. CDR3 sequence reads: CASTSGGRAPGFEQFF. The CDR3 nucleotides read TGTGCCAGCACCTCGGGCGGGAGGGCGCCGGGTTTTGAGCAGTTCTTC.

This chain connects TRBV28 to TRBJ2-2; TRBD1 matches 7 bases. V was pared by 2 bases and J by 5 bases, with 11 bases of the junction left unmatched. CDR3 length equals 17 residues. Germline-derived CDR1 and CDR2 are MDHEN and SYDVKM. Written as DNA, the CDR3 is TGTGCCAGCAGTTTAAAGGGACACAGGGGTAGGACCGGGGAGCTGTTTTTT. Protein product: CASSLKGHRGRTGELFF.

As concerns this clone: Distinct nucleotide sequences in the sample also encode this CDR3. The J gene is TRBJ2-7, the V gene TRBV4-3; 8 bases align to TRBD1. This CDR3 contains 13 residues. Trimming cost V 3 bases and J 2 bases; bases outside gene matches: 0. Germline V gene lookup returns CDR1 LGHNA and CDR2 YSLEER. The CDR3 is CASSQDRAYEQYF. CDR3 bases: TGCGCCAGCAGCCAGGACAGGGCCTACGAGCAGTACTTC.

The chain recombines TRBV30 with TRBJ1-2; D remains unclear. With 8 bases removed from V and 4 bases from J, the gap between germline ends came to 20 bases. CDR3 length: 14 amino acids. Germline V gives CDR1 GTSNPN, CDR2 SVGIG (reference sequence). The CDR3 loop reads CAQSKPEVVYGYTF. DNA for the CDR3: TGTGCCCAATCAAAACCGGAGGTCGTCTATGGCTACACCTTC. The full variable domain, its missing parts supplied by reference TRBV30 and TRBJ1-2, is SQTIHQWPATLVQPVGSPLSLECTVEGTSNPNLYWYRQAAGRGLQLLFYSVGIGQISSEVPQNLSASRPQDRQFILSSKKLLLSDSGFYLCAQSKPEVVYGYTFGSGTRLTVV.

The chain joins TRBV11-2 to TRBJ2-7; TRBD1 matches 9 bases. Per germline, CDR1 SGHAT and CDR2 FQNNGV. V shed 4 bases and J 0 bases; nucleotides not matched to a gene: 1. The CDR3 sequence is 14 residues long. The CDR3 coding sequence is TGTGCCAGCAGCTGGGGACAGGGCTCCTACGAGCAGTACTTC. Protein sequence: CASSWGQGSYEQYF.

J is TRBJ1-2 and V is TRBV4-2; tentative D call: TRBD1 (5 bases). Germline V gives CDR1 LGHNA, CDR2 YNFKEQ. Trimming cost V 0 bases and J 1 base, with 9 bases left between them. The CDR3 covers 15 residues. Here the CDR3 DNA reads TGTGCCAGCAGCCAAGATGCGACAGATAACTATGGCTACACCTTC. This sequence encodes CASSQDATDNYGYTF.

CDR3 DNA sequence: TGTGCCAGCAGTTACGGGCTAGCGGGAGCTAGCGAGCAGTACTTC. As protein: CASSYGLAGASEQYF. The rearrangement uses TRBV6-2 or TRBV6-3 and TRBJ2-7; TRBD2 aligns across 10 bases. Per the germline V gene, CDR1 is MNHEY and CDR2 is SVGEGT. V shed 2 bases, J shed 6 bases, and the junction held 7 bases outside the gene matches. CDR3 length equals 15 residues.

The J gene is TRBJ2-1, the V gene TRBV28, with TRBD1 as a possible D gene (7 bases). V lost 6 bases and J 8 bases, leaving 17 bases between the germline ends. This CDR3 is 14 amino acids long. Germline values: CDR1 MDHEN, CDR2 SYDVKM. For the CDR3, the DNA is TGTGCCAGCAGCACTAGGCAGGGGGAGGATGAGCAGTTCTTC. It is translated as CASSTRQGEDEQFF.

V is TRBV28 and J is TRBJ2-1; 7 positions match TRBD2. Germline V gives CDR1 MDHEN, CDR2 SYDVKM. With V trimmed by 2 bases and J by 7 bases, 2 bases remained unmatched. The CDR3 has 13 amino acids. The CDR3 spells CASSLPAGNEQFF. The CDR3 DNA is TGTGCCAGCAGTTTACCAGCGGGAAATGAGCAGTTCTTC.

The V call is TRBV3-1 (or the pseudogene TRBV3-2), the J call TRBJ2-2; D possibly corresponds to TRBD2 (6 bases). Germline CDR1 LGHDT, CDR2 YNNKEL (reference sequence). Trimming stripped 0 bases from V and 8 bases from J, with 16 bases between. The CDR3 is made up of 16 amino acids. The CDR3 sequence: CASSQEGGVLFGELFF. The CDR3 coding sequence is TGTGCCAGCAGCCAAGAGGGGGGAGTCTTATTTGGGGAGCTGTTTTTT.